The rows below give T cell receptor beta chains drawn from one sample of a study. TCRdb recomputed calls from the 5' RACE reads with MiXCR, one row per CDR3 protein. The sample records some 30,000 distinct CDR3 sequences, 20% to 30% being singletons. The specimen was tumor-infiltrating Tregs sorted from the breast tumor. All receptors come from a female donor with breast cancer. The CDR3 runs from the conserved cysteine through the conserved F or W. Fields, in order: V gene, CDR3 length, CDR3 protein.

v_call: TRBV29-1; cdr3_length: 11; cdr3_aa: CSVRENYGYTF
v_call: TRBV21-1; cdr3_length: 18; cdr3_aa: CASNKGWGCGSSYNEQFF
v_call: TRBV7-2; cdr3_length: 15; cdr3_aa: CASSLAGGANYGYTF
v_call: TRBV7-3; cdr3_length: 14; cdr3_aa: CASSLGGLFDEQFF
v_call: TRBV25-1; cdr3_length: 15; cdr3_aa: CASSELGQRDYGYTF
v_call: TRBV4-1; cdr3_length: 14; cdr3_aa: CASSQGWGTDTQYF
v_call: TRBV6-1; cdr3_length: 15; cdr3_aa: CASSVGQGTHQPQHF
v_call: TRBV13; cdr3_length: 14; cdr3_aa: CASSLQGSNQPQHF
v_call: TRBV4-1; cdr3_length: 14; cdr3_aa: CASSQDGRGGEAFF
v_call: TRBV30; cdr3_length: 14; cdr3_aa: CAWRGLAGLNEQFF
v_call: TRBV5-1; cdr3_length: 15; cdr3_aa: CASRPSGRDYNEQFF
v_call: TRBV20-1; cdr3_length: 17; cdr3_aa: CSARLRQGEYSNQPQHF
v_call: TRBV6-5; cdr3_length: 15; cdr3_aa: CASSDTVSSYNEQFF
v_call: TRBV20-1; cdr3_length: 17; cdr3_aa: CSARDGKGSYSNQPQHF
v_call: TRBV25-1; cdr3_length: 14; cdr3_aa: CASSDSGRPDTQYF
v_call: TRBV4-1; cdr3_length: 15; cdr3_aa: CASSQDDYGNQPQHF
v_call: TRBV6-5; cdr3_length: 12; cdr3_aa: CASSYDRYGYTF
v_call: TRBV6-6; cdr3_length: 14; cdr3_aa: CASSRQGGLAEAFF
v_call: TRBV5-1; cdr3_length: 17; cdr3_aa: CASSLGSSRATNTEAFF
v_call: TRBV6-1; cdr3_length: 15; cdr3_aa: CASSMVQPVTDTQYF
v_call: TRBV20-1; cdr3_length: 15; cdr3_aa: CSARDREGDLYEQYF
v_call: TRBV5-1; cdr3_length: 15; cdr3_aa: CASSLTGGSGNEQFF
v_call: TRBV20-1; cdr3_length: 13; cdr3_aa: CSAVDRSGNTIYF
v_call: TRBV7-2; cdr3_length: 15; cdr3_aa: CASSVQGDTVYEALF
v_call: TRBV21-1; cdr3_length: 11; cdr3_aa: CASRNPAPQHF
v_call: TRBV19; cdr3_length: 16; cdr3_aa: CASRPRGGSLNTEAFF
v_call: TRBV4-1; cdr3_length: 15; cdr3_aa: CASSQVRGGNEKLFF
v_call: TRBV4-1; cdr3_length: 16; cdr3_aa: CASSQVGGGRNTEAFF
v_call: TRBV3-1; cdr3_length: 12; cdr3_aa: CASSQVAGFEFF